The source of this TCR beta chain is a study of monozygotic twins with inflammatory bowel disease. Template-switch reactions added UMIs with a 6-nucleotide sample barcode. One entry per CDR3 protein, without DNA, is what TCRdb gives after re-calling the 5' RACE reads. This repertoire includes more than 95,000 distinct CDR3 sequences. On this clonotype: Its antigen remains unknown.

Every donor provided one blood sample measuring 2.5 ml. General study results and limits: What may have added variability to patient repertoires is that immunosuppressive treatments differed. Especially with disease activity, IBD patients shared fewer clonotypes with others than healthy twins did.

Germline-derived CDR1 and CDR2 are LGHNA and YSLEER. The CDR3 spans 15 residues. The sequencing sample was made of blood. This clonotype originated in a human donor with ulcerative colitis or Crohn's disease, or a healthy co-twin of an affected twin (not recorded which). The rearrangement uses TRBV4-3 and TRBJ2-1; the TCRdb call, TRBD2, lacks DNA for checking. The CDR3: CASSQSSGIGDEQFF.